Below, 23 T cell receptor beta chains from the same sample are listed, as sequenced in a study of blood T cell repertoires in COVID-19. Only in-frame clones appear in the TCRdb table, and some are missing; sequencing was by immunoSEQ multiplex PCR. The table has 150,000 to 200,000 clones, 65% to 85% seen once. The sample taken for sequencing was peripheral blood. These receptors were collected from a man between 60 and 75 years old with active or convalescent COVID-19.

CDR3 nucleotides: TGTGCCATCCCCTGGCCCTCAGCCCGGGGAGCTTTCTTT. This translates into CAIPWPSARGAFF. The V call is TRBV2, the J call TRBJ1-1, with no clear D. Germline CDR1 reads SNHLY; CDR2 reads FYNNEI. V gave up 10 bases and J gave up 10 bases, with 22 bases separating them. This CDR3 has 13 residues.

V is TRBV11-3 and J is TRBJ2-2; TRBD2 agrees at 9 bases. This CDR3 is built from 17 residues. Germline V gene lookup returns CDR1 SGHNT and CDR2 YENEEA. J gave up 4 bases and V 5 bases, and 11 bases lay outside the gene matches. The CDR3, as DNA: TGTGCCAGCAGCCTAAGGACTAGCGACACATTCACCGGGGAGCTGTTTTTT. It yields the protein CASSLRTSDTFTGELFF.

This clone was counted between two and nine times. The chain employs TRBV7-2 and TRBJ1-5, with TRBD1 matching over 8 bases. The CDR3 extends over 18 amino acids. Trimming at V came to 0 bases and at J to 0 bases, leaving 7 bases not matched to a gene. Per germline, CDR1 SGHTA and CDR2 FQGNSA. CDR3 DNA sequence: TGTGCCAGCAGCTTAGCTTTCGACAGGGGATATAGCAATCAGCCCCAGCATTTT. This gives the protein CASSLAFDRGYSNQPQHF. Full variable domain (remainder filled in from reference TRBV7-2 and TRBJ1-5): GAGVSQSPSNKVTEKGKDVELRCDPISGHTALYWYRQSLGQGLEFLIYFQGNSAPDKSGLPSDRFSAERTGGSVSTLTIQRTQQEDSAVYLCASSLAFDRGYSNQPQHFGDGTRLSIL.

J is TRBJ2-3 and V is TRBV2; 8 bases agree with TRBD2. The CDR3 runs 14 residues. Germline CDR1 and CDR2: SNHLY and FYNNEI. Unmatched junction bases numbered 8, after V lost 6 bases and J lost 6 bases. CDR3 bases: TGTGCCAGCAGACTCGGGAGGGAAGTGGATACGCAGTATTTT. Translated: CASRLGREVDTQYF.

The J gene is TRBJ1-2, the V gene TRBV28, with a weak D call TRBD1 (5 bases). Germline CDR1 and CDR2: MDHEN and SYDVKM. The germline V and J ends were trimmed by 7 bases and 4 bases, with 16 bases remaining between them. The CDR3 sequence is 14 residues long. CDR3 region: CASTVIGGGYGYTF. The CDR3, as DNA: TGTGCCAGCACGGTCATTGGGGGGGGCTATGGCTACACCTTC.

The chain employs TRBV5-4 and TRBJ2-1; the match to TRBD2 covers 10 bases. The germline gives CDR1 SGHNT, CDR2 YYREEE (reference sequence). CDR3 length: 16 residues. The J segment lost 7 bases and the V segment lost 4 bases, leaving 11 bases of the junction unmatched. Here the CDR3 reads CASSTDLAGDGNEQFF. DNA of the CDR3: TGTGCCAGCAGCACGGATCTAGCGGGGGACGGGAATGAGCAGTTCTTC. The entire variable domain, with the rest obtained from reference TRBV5-4 and TRBJ2-1, is as follows: ETGVTQSPTHLIKTRGQQVTLRCSSQSGHNTVSWYQQALGQGPQFIFQYYREEENGRGNFPPRFSGLQFPNYSSELNVNALELDDSALYLCASSTDLAGDGNEQFFGPGTRLTVL.

The rearrangement links TRBV7-2 to TRBJ2-2; TRBD2 agrees at 10 bases. Germline V gene lookup returns CDR1 SGHTA and CDR2 FQGNSA. Trimming removed 4 bases from V and 5 bases from J; junction bases left unmatched: 4. This CDR3 contains 15 residues. CDR3: CASSSGLARTGELFF. In DNA, the CDR3 is TGTGCCAGCAGCTCGGGACTAGCGAGAACCGGGGAGCTGTTTTTT.

V usage is TRBV12-3 or TRBV12-4 and J usage is TRBJ1-2; D call uncertain. Trimming removed 5 bases at V and 8 bases at J, with 12 bases between. CDR3 length: 12 residues. For the CDR3, the DNA is TGTGCCAGCAGTCCCTCGACGAGGGGCTACACCTTC. Protein sequence: CASSPSTRGYTF.

This chain joins TRBV28 and TRBJ1-1, with D perhaps matching TRBD1 (5 bases). This CDR3 is built from 16 residues. The V gene's germline CDR1 is MDHEN and CDR2 SYDVKM. The germline V and J ends were trimmed by 7 bases and 1 base, with 19 bases remaining between them. DNA for the CDR3: TGTGCCAGCACTCTCATTGGGGGGGTCTCGAACACTGAAGCTTTCTTT. Its protein is CASTLIGGVSNTEAFF.

The chain couples TRBV10-3 to TRBJ2-7, with 13 bases that match TRBD2. Germline trimming cut 8 bases from V and 3 bases from J; bases unmatched to any gene: 1. CDR1 ENHRY and CDR2 SYGVKD come from the germline V gene. The CDR3 runs 13 residues. CDR3: CAIGTSGNYEQYF. DNA for the CDR3: TGTGCCATCGGGACTAGCGGGAACTACGAGCAGTACTTC.

The V call is TRBV19, the J call TRBJ2-7; the D gene is possibly TRBD1 (5 bases). V gave up 4 bases and J gave up 0 bases, with 7 bases separating them. This CDR3 region has 13 residues. The germline CDR1 and CDR2 sequences are LNHDA and SQIVND (reference sequence). The CDR3 DNA reads TGTGCCAGTAGTAGCAGGGTCTCCTACGAGCAGTACTTC. Its translation is CASSSRVSYEQYF.

The CDR3 is CASSYYRDRVQPQHF. The CDR3 nucleotides read TGTGCCAGCAGTTACTACCGGGACAGGGTCCAGCCCCAGCATTTT. The V gene is TRBV6-2 or TRBV6-3, the J gene TRBJ1-5, with 9 bases fitting TRBD1. The CDR3 contains 15 residues. The J segment lost 7 bases and the V segment lost 1 base, leaving 5 bases of the junction unmatched. Germline CDR1 MNHEY, CDR2 SVGEGT.

The V call is TRBV28, the J call TRBJ2-5; 10 bases map to TRBD2. The trim removed 2 bases at V and 2 bases at J, leaving 8 bases unmatched. CDR3 size: 17 residues. From germline, CDR1 is MDHEN and CDR2 SYDVKM. Here the CDR3 reads CASSLIQTSGVQETQYF. The CDR3 nucleotides are TGTGCCAGCAGTTTAATCCAAACTAGCGGGGTTCAAGAGACCCAGTACTTC.

This chain joins TRBV29-1 and TRBJ1-2; 8 bases map to TRBD1. Germline assignment: CDR1 SQVTM and CDR2 ANQGSEA. V was pared by 7 bases and J by 8 bases, with 15 bases of the junction left unmatched. The CDR3 is 14 amino acids. The CDR3 DNA sequence: TGCAGCGCCGGCGGGCGGCAGGGGGCGAGGGGCTACACCTTC. Its translation is CSAGGRQGARGYTF.

The genes are TRBV28 and TRBJ1-2, with 8 bases aligning to TRBD1. Looked up from germline, CDR1 is MDHEN and CDR2 is SYDVKM. The CDR3 totals 14 residues. V lost 7 bases and J lost 8; bases outside the gene matches: 12. The CDR3 is CASTPPGGEKGYTF. The CDR3 DNA is TGTGCCAGCACCCCCCCAGGGGGCGAGAAAGGCTACACCTTC.

V gene TRBV5-1 combines with J gene TRBJ1-3; TRBD1 might be the D (6 bases). The germline gives CDR1 SGHRS, CDR2 YFSETQ. V lost 4 bases and J lost 3, with 11 bases in between. CDR3 length: 14 residues. The CDR3 DNA is TGCGCCAGCAGCGAAGGGGGATTTGGAAACACCATATATTTT. Its protein is CASSEGGFGNTIYF.

The V gene is TRBV28, the J gene TRBJ2-7, with D perhaps matching TRBD2 (7 bases). The CDR3 runs to 15 residues. Germline V CDR1 and CDR2: MDHEN, SYDVKM. The V end lost 5 bases, the J end lost 5 bases, and 19 bases lay between the germline ends. Here the CDR3 reads CASSPSGGRENEQYF. CDR3 DNA: TGTGCCAGCAGTCCTTCCGGGGGGCGCGAGAACGAGCAGTACTTC.

The chain carries TRBV10-3 and TRBJ2-1, with 9 bases identical to TRBD2. The V and J ends lost 4 bases and 2 bases, in that order; junction bases with no gene match: 6. The CDR3 consists of 16 residues. The germline V gene encodes CDR1 ENHRY and CDR2 SYGVKD. The CDR3 DNA reads TGTGCCATCAGTGTATCCCTAGCGGGGACCTACAATGAGCAGTTCTTC. The encoded protein is CAISVSLAGTYNEQFF.

This chain uses TRBV9 with TRBJ1-1, with TRBD1 identical over 10 bases. Looked up from germline, CDR1 is SGDLS and CDR2 is YYNGEE. The CDR3 is made up of 15 amino acids. With 4 bases clipped from V and 2 bases from J, the junction kept 5 bases outside the gene matches. CDR3 loop: CASSSRTGGNTEAFF. The CDR3 nucleotides are TGTGCCAGCAGCTCCCGGACAGGGGGAAACACTGAAGCTTTCTTT.

This clone came up once. The chain joins TRBV2 to TRBJ1-1; D is ambiguous. Between the trimmed V and J ends, which lost 7 bases and 0 bases, there was a span of 15 bases. The V gene's germline CDR1 is SNHLY and CDR2 FYNNEI. There are 15 residues in the CDR3. The CDR3 region is CASKIRVALNTEAFF. The CDR3 nucleotides are TGTGCCAGCAAGATCCGGGTAGCCTTGAACACTGAAGCTTTCTTT.

CDR3 loop: CATSRVSLAGVSSYNEQFF. As DNA, the CDR3 is TGTGCCACCAGCAGAGTTTCACTAGCGGGAGTCAGCTCCTACAATGAGCAGTTCTTC. The V and J genes are TRBV15 and TRBJ2-1, with TRBD2 matching 11 bases. V lost 1 base and J lost 0; bases outside the gene matches: 8. The length of the CDR3 is 19 residues. The germline gives CDR1 LNHNV, CDR2 YYDKDF (reference sequence).

The gene calls are TRBV28 and TRBJ1-2, with no clear D. Germline values: CDR1 MDHEN, CDR2 SYDVKM. The CDR3 length is 13 residues. V shed 3 bases and J shed 2 bases, with 7 bases lying between them. Here the CDR3 reads CASSFEVNYGYTF. The CDR3 region has the DNA TGTGCCAGCAGTTTTGAGGTGAACTATGGCTACACCTTC.

V gene TRBV18 combines with J gene TRBJ2-3; the D gene is possibly TRBD2 (6 bases). With 8 bases removed from V and 5 bases from J, the gap between germline ends came to 17 bases. CDR1 KGHSH and CDR2 LQKENI come from the germline V gene. CDR3 size: 14 residues. The CDR3 here is CASRMQSGEDTQYF. The CDR3 DNA sequence: TGTGCCAGCCGAATGCAGTCGGGGGAAGATACGCAGTATTTT.